These 29 T cell receptor beta chains share one sample of origin, sequenced in a study of PD-1 blockade in classical Hodgkin lymphoma. Every single patient, without exception, relapsed after autologous stem cell transplantation, and brentuximab vedotin exposure varied. This table comes from immunoSEQ multiplex PCR, and its TCRdb copy is limited to in-frame clones, with some not included. The sample yields some 19,000 clones, about four fifths seen once. This material consisted of peripheral blood mononuclear cells (PBMCs), taken at baseline. These receptors all come from a human donor with classical Hodgkin lymphoma.

The rearrangement links TRBV6-6 to TRBJ1-4; D might be TRBD1 (6 bases). Germline CDR1 is MNHNY and CDR2 is SVGAGI (reference sequence). The CDR3 runs to 12 residues. Trimming left V 6 bases short and J 11 bases short, with 13 bases between. In DNA form, the CDR3 reads TGTGCCAGCAGACCTAGGGGGGGGAAACTGTTTTTT. This gives the protein CASRPRGGKLFF.

The sample holds one count of this clone. The chain carries TRBV7-9 and TRBJ2-3, with 9 bases matching TRBD2. Germline V CDR1 and CDR2: SEHNR, FQNEAQ (reference sequence). This CDR3 is 15 amino acids long. J gave up 2 bases and V 5 bases, and 5 bases lay outside the gene matches. The CDR3 region has the DNA TGTGCCAGCAGCACCGGGACTAGCACCACAGATACGCAGTATTTT. Translated: CASSTGTSTTDTQYF.

The gene calls are TRBV7-3 and TRBJ2-1; D gene uncertain. The CDR3 runs 11 residues. Germline-derived CDR1 and CDR2 are SGHTA and FQGTGA. With 4 bases removed from V and 6 bases from J, the gap between germline ends came to 4 bases. The CDR3 here is CASSSSNEQFF. DNA of the CDR3: TGTGCCAGCAGCTCCAGCAATGAGCAGTTCTTC.

This rearrangement joins TRBV9 to TRBJ2-1; 14 nucleotides line up with TRBD2. There are 16 residues in the CDR3. Germline values: CDR1 SGDLS, CDR2 YYNGEE. After removal of 2 bases from V and 6 bases from J, the junction contained 4 bases not matched to a gene. The CDR3 region has the DNA TGTGCCAGCAGCGTCGGACTAGCGGGGGGAGGCAATGAGCAGTTCTTC. It specifies CASSVGLAGGGNEQFF.

This chain connects TRBV11-3 to TRBJ2-1, with D tentatively TRBD2 (6 bases). Trimming cost V 2 bases and J 6 bases, with 14 bases left between them. CDR1 and CDR2 (germline): SGHNT, YENEEA. This CDR3 is 15 amino acids long. The CDR3 sequence is CASSLRRGSGNEQFF. Here the CDR3 DNA reads TGTGCCAGCAGCTTACGCCGGGGGTCGGGCAATGAGCAGTTCTTC.

The V gene is TRBV6-5, the J gene TRBJ1-1, with D possibly TRBD1 on 5 matching bases. V lost 2 bases to trimming and J lost 6 bases, with 13 bases between them. The CDR3 is 14 amino acids. Germline CDR1 and CDR2: MNHEY and SVGAGI. The DNA of the CDR3 is TGTGCCAGCAGTTACGGGGCTGGGGAGGCTGAAGCTTTCTTT. Amino acids: CASSYGAGEAEAFF.

The chain joins TRBV19 to TRBJ2-1, with D tentatively TRBD2 (7 bases). CDR1 is LNHDA, CDR2 SQIVND, per germline (reference sequence). V was clipped by 3 bases and J by 6 bases, with 12 bases between them. This CDR3 region has 14 residues. CDR3 loop: CASSMEGGPNEQFF. In DNA, the CDR3 is TGTGCCAGTAGTATGGAGGGGGGGCCCAATGAGCAGTTCTTC.

The chain is built from TRBV5-8 and TRBJ2-2; no definite D call. Trimming removed 0 bases from V and 6 bases from J, with 3 bases in between. The CDR3 covers 12 residues. The germline gives CDR1 SGHTS, CDR2 YDEGEE. The CDR3 protein is CASSLGAGELFF. For the CDR3, the DNA is TGTGCCAGCAGCTTGGGAGCCGGGGAGCTGTTTTTT.

This chain connects TRBV27 to TRBJ2-2; weak D call: TRBD2 (6 bases). Germline V gene lookup returns CDR1 MNHEY and CDR2 SMNVEV (reference sequence). The CDR3 runs 18 residues. Trimming left V 2 bases short and J 5 bases short, with 21 bases between. The CDR3 loop is CASSLKPNLGGWTGELFF. The CDR3 DNA is TGTGCCAGCAGTTTAAAACCGAATTTGGGGGGATGGACCGGGGAGCTGTTTTTT.

J is TRBJ1-2 and V is TRBV7-9, with D uncertain. The CDR3 is 12 residues long. Deletions cut 5 bases from V and 8 bases from J, with 12 bases between. The germline CDR1 and CDR2 sequences are SEHNR and FQNEAQ (reference sequence). This CDR3 reads CASSQGWAGYTF. The CDR3 bases are TGTGCCAGCAGCCAAGGATGGGCGGGCTACACCTTC.

With respect to this clone: The identical CDR3 is also encoded by other nucleotide sequences in the sample. This rearrangement joins TRBV29-1 to TRBJ2-1; no clear D. The CDR3 has 12 residues. The germline gives CDR1 SQVTM, CDR2 ANQGSEA. V lost 3 bases and J 3 bases, leaving 6 bases between the germline ends. The CDR3 loop reads CSVERSYNEQFF. DNA of the CDR3: TGCAGCGTTGAGCGGAGCTACAATGAGCAGTTCTTC.

This chain links TRBV9 with TRBJ1-2, with 8 bases matching TRBD1. The germline gives CDR1 SGDLS, CDR2 YYNGEE. The CDR3 runs 16 residues. Trimming at V came to 1 base and at J to 8 bases, leaving 13 bases not matched to a gene. CDR3 amino acids: CASSVTGTGSSGGYTF. The CDR3 DNA reads TGTGCCAGCAGCGTAACCGGGACAGGATCCTCGGGCGGCTACACCTTC.

The chain employs TRBV19 and TRBJ2-6, with 7 bases matching TRBD1. Germline V gives CDR1 LNHDA, CDR2 SQIVND (reference sequence). Germline trimming cut 1 base from V and 0 bases from J; bases unmatched to any gene: 3. CDR3 length: 17 residues. Here the CDR3 reads CASSIGYRGSGANVLTF. CDR3 DNA sequence: TGTGCCAGTAGTATAGGGTACAGGGGCTCTGGGGCCAACGTCCTGACTTTC.

The V call is TRBV12-5, the J call TRBJ1-1; D is possibly TRBD1 (6 bases). Trimming stripped 7 bases from V and 4 bases from J, with 16 bases between. CDR3 length: 14 residues. CDR1 is LGHNT and CDR2 is FRNRAP in the germline V gene. The CDR3, as DNA: TGTGCTAGTGTATGGGGGCGGGGTGGCACTGAAGCTTTCTTT. Amino acid sequence: CASVWGRGGTEAFF.

A single count supports this clone. The V gene is TRBV10-3, the J gene TRBJ1-4; D is perhaps TRBD1 (6 bases). The CDR3 has 15 residues. The germline V gene has CDR1 ENHRY and CDR2 SYGVKD. Trimming took 2 bases from V and 6 from J, leaving 13 bases between them. CDR3 nucleotides: TGTGCCATCAGTGAGAGGCAAGGGGGACATGAAAAACTGTTTTTT. It is translated as CAISERQGGHEKLFF.

The J gene is TRBJ2-3, the V gene TRBV7-8; no definite D call. V was pared by 6 bases and J by 2 bases, with 6 bases between. The CDR3 length is 12 residues. CDR1 is SGHVS, CDR2 FQNEAQ, per germline. The CDR3 region is CASRPNTDTQYF. The CDR3 bases are TGTGCCAGCAGACCTAACACAGATACGCAGTATTTT.

This chain links TRBV28 with TRBJ2-3, with a tentative D call TRBD1 (6 bases). Trimming removed 3 bases at V and 6 bases at J, with 10 bases between. Germline CDR1 and CDR2: MDHEN and SYDVKM. CDR3 length: 13 amino acids. CDR3: CASSFTGWDTQYF. The CDR3 DNA follows: TGTGCCAGCAGTTTCACAGGGTGGGATACGCAGTATTTT.

The chain is built from TRBV19 and TRBJ1-5, with TRBD1 matching 9 bases. CDR1 LNHDA and CDR2 SQIVND come from the germline V gene (reference sequence). The CDR3 has 16 amino acids. V was pared by 5 bases and J by 4 bases, with 9 bases of the junction left unmatched. The CDR3 nucleotides are TGTGCCAGTAGTGCTATACAGGGGGCGTTAAATCAGCCCCAGCATTTT. The encoded protein is CASSAIQGALNQPQHF.

V usage is TRBV4-2 and J usage is TRBJ2-7; D is perhaps TRBD2 (6 bases). Germline CDR1 is LGHNA and CDR2 is YNFKEQ. CDR3 size: 16 residues. V was trimmed by 0 bases and J by 3 bases, leaving 15 bases between them. The chain's CDR3 is CASSQDQVSAGYEQYF. The CDR3, as DNA: TGTGCCAGCAGCCAAGATCAGGTGTCAGCGGGCTACGAGCAGTACTTC.

This clone counts as medium-sized (0.01 to 0.1%). The gene calls are TRBV5-6 and TRBJ1-1; D ambiguous. Germline loops: CDR1 SGHDT, CDR2 YYEEEE. The CDR3 spans 13 residues. The germline V and J ends were trimmed by 4 bases and 4 bases, with 11 bases remaining between them. In nucleotides, the CDR3 is TGTGCCAGCAGCCCTAGTACGGGCACTGAAGCTTTCTTT. The encoded protein is CASSPSTGTEAFF. Together with reference TRBV5-6 and TRBJ1-1, the CDR3 gives the full variable domain: DAGVTQSPTHLIKTRGQQVTLRCSPKSGHDTVSWYQQALGQGPQFIFQYYEEEERQRGNFPDRFSGHQFPNYSSELNVNALLLGDSALYLCASSPSTGTEAFFGQGTRLTVV.

The V and J genes are TRBV5-8 and TRBJ1-4; 8 nucleotides line up with TRBD1. The junction had 4 bases not matched to a gene; V was cut back by 4 bases and J by 8 bases. The CDR3 covers 13 residues. Germline loops: CDR1 SGHTS, CDR2 YDEGEE. The CDR3 is CASSPTGAEKLFF. Written as DNA, the CDR3 is TGTGCCAGCAGCCCGACAGGGGCGGAAAAACTGTTTTTT.

The V call is TRBV29-1, the J call TRBJ1-1, with 9 bases aligning to TRBD1. The J segment lost 6 bases and the V segment lost 6 bases, leaving 8 bases of the junction unmatched. Germline V gene sequence: CDR1 SQVTM, CDR2 ANQGSEA. This CDR3 is 13 amino acids long. The CDR3 DNA sequence: TGCAGCGTCGTACAGGGGGCCTTCCCTGAAGCTTTCTTT. Translated: CSVVQGAFPEAFF.

This clone showed up just a few times. V usage is TRBV27 and J usage is TRBJ2-1; D is uncertain. This CDR3 comprises 13 residues. V shed 5 bases and J shed 4 bases, with 9 bases lying between them. The germline V gene encodes CDR1 MNHEY and CDR2 SMNVEV (reference sequence). CDR3 in amino acids: CASSPSWYNEQFF. The CDR3 DNA follows: TGTGCCAGCAGTCCCTCCTGGTACAATGAGCAGTTCTTC.

This chain joins TRBV7-2 and TRBJ1-5; TRBD1 might be the D (6 bases). The CDR3 runs 14 residues. The germline V gene encodes CDR1 SGHTA and CDR2 FQGNSA. The V end was cut by 4 bases, the J end by 7 bases, with 14 bases between. The CDR3 sequence is CASSSDRFGQPQHF. The CDR3 DNA reads as TGTGCCAGCAGCTCTGACAGGTTTGGGCAGCCCCAGCATTTT.

V is TRBV30 and J is TRBJ1-1, with D perhaps matching TRBD1 (6 bases). This CDR3 is built from 14 residues. Deletions cut 4 bases from V and 6 bases from J, with 18 bases between. Per germline, CDR1 GTSNPN and CDR2 SVGIG (reference sequence). The CDR3 region is CAWIRPYREPEAFF. CDR3 nucleotide sequence: TGTGCCTGGATTCGACCCTACAGGGAACCTGAAGCTTTCTTT.

This clone was seen more than once but under ten times. The V gene is TRBV5-1, the J gene TRBJ2-1, with D perhaps TRBD2 (5 bases). The CDR3 contains 13 residues. Germline CDR1 SGHRS, CDR2 YFSETQ. Trimming cost V 3 bases and J 9 bases, with 13 bases left between them. This CDR3 is CASSSSRDTEQFF. Here the CDR3 DNA reads TGCGCCAGCAGCTCGTCGAGGGATACTGAGCAGTTCTTC.

J is TRBJ1-1 and V is TRBV7-2, with TRBD1 matching over 7 bases. CDR3 length: 14 amino acids. V lost 4 bases to trimming and J lost 8 bases; unmatched junction nucleotides: 10. Per germline, CDR1 SGHTA and CDR2 FQGNSA. The CDR3 is CASSSLTGVGEAFF. DNA for the CDR3: TGTGCCAGCAGCTCCCTCACAGGGGTAGGGGAAGCTTTCTTT. Variable domain in full (rest from reference TRBV7-2 and TRBJ1-1): GAGVSQSPSNKVTEKGKDVELRCDPISGHTALYWYRQSLGQGLEFLIYFQGNSAPDKSGLPSDRFSAERTGGSVSTLTIQRTQQEDSAVYLCASSSLTGVGEAFFGQGTRLTVV.

The chain has TRBV28 and TRBJ2-3; tentative D call: TRBD2 (7 bases). Per germline, CDR1 MDHEN and CDR2 SYDVKM. This CDR3 contains 14 residues. Trimming took 8 bases from V and 6 from J, leaving 18 bases between them. CDR3 sequence (DNA): TGTGCCAGCCGGGGCGGGGGCGCGGGGGATACGCAGTATTTT. Its translation: CASRGGGAGDTQYF.

This chain links TRBV6-9 with TRBJ1-5; D is uncertain. Trimming shortened V by 7 bases and J by 1 base, and 11 bases separated the two germline ends. Germline V gene lookup returns CDR1 MNHGY and CDR2 SVAAGI. This CDR3 contains 14 residues. CDR3 sequence (DNA): TGTGCCAGCACCCTAACAGAGAGCAATCAGCCCCAGCATTTT. Translation gives CASTLTESNQPQHF.